This section outlines one T cell receptor beta chain sequence together with its context. What it binds is unknown. This sample was taken from a study of memory CD4+ T cells and cytomegalovirus serostatus. Study as a whole: Healthy Belgian adult donors included nine or ten CMV-positive and approximately 25 CMV-negative people. Study conclusions and caveats: Suggested: most of the CMV-linked TCR signature lies in CD4+ memory cells.

This CDR3 is built from 13 residues. Germline-derived CDR1 and CDR2 are SGHTA and FQGNSA. The V end lost 5 bases, the J end lost 7 bases, and 12 bases lay between the germline ends. Assay used: immunoSEQ multiplex PCR; TCRdb lists only in-frame clones, some missing. This sample yields over 75,000 clones, of which under 90% are seen a single time; around 3.6% belongs to the top ten. The sort gate was single viable CD3+CD4+CD8-CD45RO+ cells for memory CD4+ T cells. Serum IgG to CMV pp150, pp28, p38 and p52 defined serostatus. The chain has TRBV7-2 and TRBJ1-5; D might be TRBD1 (5 bases). The origin of this receptor is an adult in good health and CMV-seropositive. Sample: memory CD4+ T cells from blood. Here the CDR3 reads CASSPTGYQPQHF. The CDR3, as DNA: TGTGCCAGCAGCCCCACAGGATACCAGCCCCAGCATTTT.